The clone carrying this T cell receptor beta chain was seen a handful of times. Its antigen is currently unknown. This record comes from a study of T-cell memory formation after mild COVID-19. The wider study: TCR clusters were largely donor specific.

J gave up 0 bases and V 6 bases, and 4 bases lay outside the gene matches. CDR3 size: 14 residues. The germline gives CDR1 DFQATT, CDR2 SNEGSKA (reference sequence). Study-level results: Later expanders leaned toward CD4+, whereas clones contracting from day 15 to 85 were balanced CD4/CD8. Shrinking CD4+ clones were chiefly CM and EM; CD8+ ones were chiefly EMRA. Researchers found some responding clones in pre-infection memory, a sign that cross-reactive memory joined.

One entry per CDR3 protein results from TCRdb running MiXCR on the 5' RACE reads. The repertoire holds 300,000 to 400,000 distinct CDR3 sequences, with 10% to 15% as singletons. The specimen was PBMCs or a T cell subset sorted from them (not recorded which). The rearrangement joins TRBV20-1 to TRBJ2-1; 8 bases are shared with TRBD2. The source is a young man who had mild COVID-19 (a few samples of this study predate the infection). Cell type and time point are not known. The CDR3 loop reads CSAQRGSSYNEQFF. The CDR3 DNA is TGCAGTGCGCAGCGGGGGAGCTCCTACAATGAGCAGTTCTTC.